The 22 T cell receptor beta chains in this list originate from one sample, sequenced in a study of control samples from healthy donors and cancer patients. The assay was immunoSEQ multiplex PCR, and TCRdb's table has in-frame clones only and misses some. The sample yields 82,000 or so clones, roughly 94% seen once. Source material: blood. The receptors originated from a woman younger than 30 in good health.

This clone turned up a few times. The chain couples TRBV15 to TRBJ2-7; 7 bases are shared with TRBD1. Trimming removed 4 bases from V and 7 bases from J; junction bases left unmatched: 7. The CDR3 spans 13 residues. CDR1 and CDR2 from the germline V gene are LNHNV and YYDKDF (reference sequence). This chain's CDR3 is CATSTTGVWEQYF. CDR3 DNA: TGTGCCACCAGCACTACAGGGGTATGGGAGCAGTACTTC. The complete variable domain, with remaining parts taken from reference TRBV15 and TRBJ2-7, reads DAMVIQNPRYQVTQFGKPVTLSCSQTLNHNVMYWYQQKSSQAPKLLFHYYDKDFNNEADTPDNFQSRRPNTSFCFLDIRSPGLGDTAMYLCATSTTGVWEQYFGPGTRLTVT.

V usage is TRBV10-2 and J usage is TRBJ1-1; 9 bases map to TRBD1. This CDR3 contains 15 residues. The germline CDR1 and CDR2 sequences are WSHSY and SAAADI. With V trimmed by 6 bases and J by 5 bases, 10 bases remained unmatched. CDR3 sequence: CASRRPGQGLTEAFF. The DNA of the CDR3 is TGCGCCAGCAGACGTCCGGGACAGGGTTTAACTGAAGCTTTCTTT.

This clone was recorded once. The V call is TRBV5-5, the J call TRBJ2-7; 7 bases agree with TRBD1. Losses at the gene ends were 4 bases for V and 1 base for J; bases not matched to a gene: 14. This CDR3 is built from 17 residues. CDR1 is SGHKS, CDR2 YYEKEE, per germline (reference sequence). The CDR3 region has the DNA TGTGCCAGCAGCCAGGACAGGATCCGAGGGGGATCCTACGAGCAGTACTTC. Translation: CASSQDRIRGGSYEQYF.

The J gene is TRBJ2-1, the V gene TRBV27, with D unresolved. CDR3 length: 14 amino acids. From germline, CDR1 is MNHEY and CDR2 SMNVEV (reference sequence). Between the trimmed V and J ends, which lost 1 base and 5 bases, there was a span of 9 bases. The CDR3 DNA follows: TGTGCCAGCAGTTTATTGTCCAGGAACAATGAGCAGTTCTTC. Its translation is CASSLLSRNNEQFF.

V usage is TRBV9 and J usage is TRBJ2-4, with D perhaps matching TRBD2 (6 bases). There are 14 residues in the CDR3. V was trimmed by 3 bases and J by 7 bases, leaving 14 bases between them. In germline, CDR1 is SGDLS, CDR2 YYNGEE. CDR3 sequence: CASSAAEAGNIQYF. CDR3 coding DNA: TGTGCCAGCAGCGCCGCCGAGGCGGGGAACATTCAGTACTTC.

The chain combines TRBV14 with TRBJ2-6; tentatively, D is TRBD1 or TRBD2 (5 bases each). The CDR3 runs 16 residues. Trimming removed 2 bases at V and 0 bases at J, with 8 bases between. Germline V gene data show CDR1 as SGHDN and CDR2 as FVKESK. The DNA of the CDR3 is TGTGCCAGCAGCCAACCCGGGACCTCTGGGGCCAACGTCCTGACTTTC. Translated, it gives CASSQPGTSGANVLTF.

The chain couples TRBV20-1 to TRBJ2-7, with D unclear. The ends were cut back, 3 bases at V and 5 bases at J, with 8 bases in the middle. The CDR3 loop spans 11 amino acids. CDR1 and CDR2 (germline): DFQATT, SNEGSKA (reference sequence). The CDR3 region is CSASAENEQYF. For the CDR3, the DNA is TGCAGTGCTAGCGCAGAGAACGAGCAGTACTTC.

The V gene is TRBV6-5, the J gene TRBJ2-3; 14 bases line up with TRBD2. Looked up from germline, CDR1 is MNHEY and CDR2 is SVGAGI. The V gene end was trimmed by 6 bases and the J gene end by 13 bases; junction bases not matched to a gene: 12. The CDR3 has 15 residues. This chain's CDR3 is CASRPPGLAGEWKYF. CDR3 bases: TGTGCCAGCAGACCCCCGGGACTAGCGGGGGAATGGAAGTATTTT.

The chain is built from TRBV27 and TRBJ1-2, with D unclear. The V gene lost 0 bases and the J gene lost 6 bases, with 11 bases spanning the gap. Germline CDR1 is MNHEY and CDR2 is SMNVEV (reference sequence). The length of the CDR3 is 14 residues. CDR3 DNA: TGTGCCAGCAGTTTATCTGGGGTAAACGATGGCTACACCTTC. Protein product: CASSLSGVNDGYTF.

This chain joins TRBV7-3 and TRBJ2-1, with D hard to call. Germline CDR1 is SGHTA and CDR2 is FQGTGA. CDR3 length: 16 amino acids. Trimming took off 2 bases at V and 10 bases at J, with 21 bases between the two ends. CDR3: CASSLFRTTQRPEQFF. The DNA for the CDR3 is TGTGCCAGCAGCTTATTTCGTACGACCCAACGTCCCGAGCAGTTCTTC.

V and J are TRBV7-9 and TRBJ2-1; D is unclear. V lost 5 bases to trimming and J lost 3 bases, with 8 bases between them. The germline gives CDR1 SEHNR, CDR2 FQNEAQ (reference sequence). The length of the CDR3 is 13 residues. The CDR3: CASSQTGYNEQFF. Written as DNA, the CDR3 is TGTGCCAGCAGCCAAACGGGCTACAATGAGCAGTTCTTC.

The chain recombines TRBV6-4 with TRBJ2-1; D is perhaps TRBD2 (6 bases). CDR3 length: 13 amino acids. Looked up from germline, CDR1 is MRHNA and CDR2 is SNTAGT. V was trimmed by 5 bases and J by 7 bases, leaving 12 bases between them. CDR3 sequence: CASSMAGSNEQFF. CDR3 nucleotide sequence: TGTGCCAGCAGTATGGCGGGGAGTAATGAGCAGTTCTTC.

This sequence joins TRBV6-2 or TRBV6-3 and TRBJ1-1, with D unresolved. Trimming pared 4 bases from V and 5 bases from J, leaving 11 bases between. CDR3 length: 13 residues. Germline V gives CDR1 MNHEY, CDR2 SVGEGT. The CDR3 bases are TGTGCCAGCAGTTCAAATTCCGGGACTGAAGCTTTCTTT. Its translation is CASSSNSGTEAFF.

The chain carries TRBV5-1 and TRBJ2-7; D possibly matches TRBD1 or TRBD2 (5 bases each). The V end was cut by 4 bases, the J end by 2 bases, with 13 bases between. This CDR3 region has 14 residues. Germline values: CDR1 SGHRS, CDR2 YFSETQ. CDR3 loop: CASSRDLPPYEQYF. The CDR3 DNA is TGCGCCAGCAGCCGGGACCTTCCGCCCTACGAGCAGTACTTC.

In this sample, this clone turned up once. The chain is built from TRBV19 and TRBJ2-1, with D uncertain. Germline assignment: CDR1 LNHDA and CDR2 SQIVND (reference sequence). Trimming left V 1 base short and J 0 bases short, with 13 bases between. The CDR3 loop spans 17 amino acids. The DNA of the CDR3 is TGTGCCAGTAGTATAGGAGCAGGCCGAAGCTCCTACAATGAGCAGTTCTTC. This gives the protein CASSIGAGRSSYNEQFF.

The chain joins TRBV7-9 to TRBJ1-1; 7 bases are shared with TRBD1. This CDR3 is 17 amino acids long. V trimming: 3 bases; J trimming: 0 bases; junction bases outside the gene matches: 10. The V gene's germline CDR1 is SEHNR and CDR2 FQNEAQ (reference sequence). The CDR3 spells CASSFRKDRTLNTEAFF. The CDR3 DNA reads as TGTGCCAGCAGCTTTCGTAAGGACAGGACCTTGAACACTGAAGCTTTCTTT.

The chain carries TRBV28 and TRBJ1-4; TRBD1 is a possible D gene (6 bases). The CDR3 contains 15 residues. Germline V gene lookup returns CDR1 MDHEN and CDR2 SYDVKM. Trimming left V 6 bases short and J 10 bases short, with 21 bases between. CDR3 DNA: TGTGCCAGCAGAGGACGACAGGCCGATACCCGAAAACTGTTTTTT. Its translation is CASRGRQADTRKLFF.

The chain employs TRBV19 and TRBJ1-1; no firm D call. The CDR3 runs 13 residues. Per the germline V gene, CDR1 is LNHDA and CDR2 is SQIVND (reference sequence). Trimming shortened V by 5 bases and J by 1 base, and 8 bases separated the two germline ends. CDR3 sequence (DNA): TGTGCCAGTAGTCCTAGCCCGAACACTGAAGCTTTCTTT. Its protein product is CASSPSPNTEAFF.

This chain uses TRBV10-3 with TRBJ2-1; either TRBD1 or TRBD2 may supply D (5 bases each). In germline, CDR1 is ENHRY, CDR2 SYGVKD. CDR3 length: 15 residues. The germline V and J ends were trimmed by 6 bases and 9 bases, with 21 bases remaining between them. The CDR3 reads CAIRPGSTGPSEQFF. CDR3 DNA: TGTGCCATCAGACCCGGGTCTACGGGACCCTCTGAGCAGTTCTTC.

CDR3 DNA sequence: TGTGCCAGCAGCCAAAGAGGGCGTCTGGGCTCCTATAATTCACCCCTCCACTTT. Translation: CASSQRGRLGSYNSPLHF. The V gene is TRBV14, the J gene TRBJ1-6; no firm D call. This CDR3 is built from 18 residues. Germline lookup yields CDR1 SGHDN and CDR2 FVKESK. Trimming removed 2 bases from V and 0 bases from J, with 14 bases in between. Using reference TRBV14 and TRBJ1-6 for the parts outside the CDR3, the full variable domain is EAGVTQFPSHSVIEKGQTVTLRCDPISGHDNLYWYRRVMGKEIKFLLHFVKESKQDESGMPNNRFLAERTGGTYSTLKVQPAELEDSGVYFCASSQRGRLGSYNSPLHFGNGTRLTVT.

CDR3 protein: CAKGLSTDTQYF. The CDR3 DNA sequence: TGTGCCAAAGGACTAAGCACAGATACGCAGTATTTT. The chain recombines TRBV2 with TRBJ2-3; tentatively, D is TRBD2 (6 bases). V gave up 10 bases and J gave up 0 bases, with 8 bases separating them. In germline, CDR1 is SNHLY, CDR2 FYNNEI. The CDR3 loop spans 12 amino acids.

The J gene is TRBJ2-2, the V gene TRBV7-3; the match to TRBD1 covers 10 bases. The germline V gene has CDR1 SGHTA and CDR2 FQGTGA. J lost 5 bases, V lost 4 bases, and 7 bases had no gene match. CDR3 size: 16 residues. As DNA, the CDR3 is TGTGCCAGCAGCTCCTCGACAGGGGGCCGAACCGGGGAGCTGTTTTTT. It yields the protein CASSSSTGGRTGELFF.